This TCR beta chain was recovered during a study of cytomegalovirus exposure and HLA in healthy donors. In this sample, this clone turned up a few times. The PCR employed 60 Vbeta primers together with 13 Jbeta primers. Generated by immunoSEQ multiplex PCR, the TCRdb table keeps only in-frame clones and is missing some. The sample shows about 140,000 clones, less than 85% of them seen only once. CDR1 SGHTA and CDR2 FQGNSA come from the germline V gene. The CDR3 covers 15 residues. J gave up 1 base and V 2 bases, and 4 bases lay outside the gene matches. The TCR comes from a man aged 40-49 years in good health and CMV-seronegative. Sample: PBMCs. This chain links TRBV7-2 with TRBJ2-5; 7 bases agree with TRBD2. The CDR3 here is CASSLRGGGQETQYF. The CDR3 DNA is TGTGCCAGCAGCTTACGTGGCGGGGGCCAAGAGACCCAGTACTTC.